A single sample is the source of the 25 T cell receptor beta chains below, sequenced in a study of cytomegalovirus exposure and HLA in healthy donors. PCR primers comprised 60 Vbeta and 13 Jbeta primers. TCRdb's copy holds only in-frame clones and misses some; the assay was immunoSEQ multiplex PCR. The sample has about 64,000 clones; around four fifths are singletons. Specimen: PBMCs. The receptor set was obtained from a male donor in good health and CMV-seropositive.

CDR3 amino acids: CASSLRALSYNEQFF. The CDR3 DNA is TGCGCCAGCAGCTTGAGAGCGCTCTCCTACAATGAGCAGTTCTTC. The gene calls are TRBV5-1 and TRBJ2-1; D is undetermined. V was shortened by 1 base and J by 0 bases, with 8 bases between the two germline ends. The CDR3 totals 15 residues. Germline CDR1 SGHRS, CDR2 YFSETQ.

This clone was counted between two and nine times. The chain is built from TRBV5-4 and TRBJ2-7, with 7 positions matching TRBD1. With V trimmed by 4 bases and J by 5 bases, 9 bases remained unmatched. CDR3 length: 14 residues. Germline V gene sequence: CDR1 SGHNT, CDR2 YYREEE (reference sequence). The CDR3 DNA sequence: TGTGCCAGCAGCATTATTGGACAGGCCGACGAGCAGTACTTC. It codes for CASSIIGQADEQYF.

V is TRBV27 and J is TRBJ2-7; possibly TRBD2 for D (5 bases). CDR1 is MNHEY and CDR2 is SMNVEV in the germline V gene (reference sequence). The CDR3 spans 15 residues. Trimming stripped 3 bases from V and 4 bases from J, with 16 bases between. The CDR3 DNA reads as TGTGCCAGCAGTTTCCGCCCTCGCGAGGGATACGAGCAGTACTTC. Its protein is CASSFRPREGYEQYF.

CDR3 in amino acids: CASSRSAGDYDTQYF. Written as DNA, the CDR3 is TGTGCCAGCAGCCGTAGCGCGGGGGACTACGATACGCAGTATTTT. The V call is TRBV7-8, the J call TRBJ2-3; TRBD2 aligns across 7 bases. The CDR3 runs to 15 residues. The ends lost 5 bases at V and 6 bases at J; junction bases unmatched: 11. CDR1 SGHVS and CDR2 FQNEAQ come from the germline V gene.

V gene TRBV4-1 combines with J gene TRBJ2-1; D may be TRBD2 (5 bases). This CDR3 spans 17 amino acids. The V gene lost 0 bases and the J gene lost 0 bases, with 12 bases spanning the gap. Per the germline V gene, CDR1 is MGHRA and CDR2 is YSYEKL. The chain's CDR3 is CASSQDGMRASYNEQFF. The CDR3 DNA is TGCGCCAGCAGCCAAGATGGGATGAGGGCCTCCTACAATGAGCAGTTCTTC.

The CDR3 region is CASSVGSISTDTQYF. In DNA form, the CDR3 reads TGTGCCAGCAGCGTAGGCTCTATAAGCACAGATACGCAGTATTTT. This rearrangement joins TRBV9 to TRBJ2-3; D unresolved. V shed 0 bases and J shed 0 bases, with 8 bases lying between them. CDR1 SGDLS and CDR2 YYNGEE come from the germline V gene. This CDR3 has 15 amino acids.

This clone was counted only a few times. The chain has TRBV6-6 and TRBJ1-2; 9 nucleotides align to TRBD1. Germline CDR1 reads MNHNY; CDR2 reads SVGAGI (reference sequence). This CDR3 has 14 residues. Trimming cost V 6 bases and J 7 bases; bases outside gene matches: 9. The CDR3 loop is CASRTLGQGGGYTF. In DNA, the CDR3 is TGTGCCAGCAGGACCCTGGGACAGGGAGGTGGCTACACCTTC.

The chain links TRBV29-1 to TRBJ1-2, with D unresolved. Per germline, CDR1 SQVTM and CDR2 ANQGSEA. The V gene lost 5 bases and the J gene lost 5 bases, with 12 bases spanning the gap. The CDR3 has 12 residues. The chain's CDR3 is CSVLGAVYGYTF. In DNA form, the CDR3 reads TGCAGCGTTTTAGGAGCTGTATATGGCTACACCTTC. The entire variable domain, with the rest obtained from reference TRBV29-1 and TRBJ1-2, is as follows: SAVISQKPSRDICQRGTSLTIQCQVDSQVTMMFWYRQQPGQSLTLIATANQGSEATYESGFVIDKFPISRPNLTFSTLTVSNMSPEDSSIYLCSVLGAVYGYTFGSGTRLTVV.

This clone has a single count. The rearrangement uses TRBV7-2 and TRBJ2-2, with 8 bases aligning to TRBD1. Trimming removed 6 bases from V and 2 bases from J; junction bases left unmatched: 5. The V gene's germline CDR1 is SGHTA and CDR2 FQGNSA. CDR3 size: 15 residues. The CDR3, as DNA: TGTGCCAGCAGTGGACAGGGCTCCAACACCGGGGAGCTGTTTTTT. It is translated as CASSGQGSNTGELFF.

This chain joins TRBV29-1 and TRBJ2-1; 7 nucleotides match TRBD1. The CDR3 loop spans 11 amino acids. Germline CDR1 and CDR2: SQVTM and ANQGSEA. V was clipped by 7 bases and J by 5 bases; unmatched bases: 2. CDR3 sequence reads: CSAGTDNEQFF. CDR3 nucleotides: TGCAGCGCCGGGACAGACAATGAGCAGTTCTTC.

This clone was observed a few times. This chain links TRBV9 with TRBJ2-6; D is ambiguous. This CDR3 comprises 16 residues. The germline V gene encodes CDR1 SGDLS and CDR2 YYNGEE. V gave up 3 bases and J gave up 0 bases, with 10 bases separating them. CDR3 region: CASSAFSASGANVLTF. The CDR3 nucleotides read TGTGCCAGCAGCGCGTTCAGTGCCTCTGGGGCCAACGTCCTGACTTTC.

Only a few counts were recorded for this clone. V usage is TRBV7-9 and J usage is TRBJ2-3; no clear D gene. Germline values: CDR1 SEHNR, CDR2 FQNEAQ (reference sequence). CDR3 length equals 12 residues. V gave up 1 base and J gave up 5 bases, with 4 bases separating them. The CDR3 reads CASSLGLDTQYF. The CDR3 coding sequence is TGTGCCAGCAGCTTAGGACTAGATACGCAGTATTTT.

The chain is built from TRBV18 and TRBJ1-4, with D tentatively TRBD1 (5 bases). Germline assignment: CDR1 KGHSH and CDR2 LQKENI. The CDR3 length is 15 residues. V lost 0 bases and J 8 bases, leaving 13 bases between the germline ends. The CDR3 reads CASSPPETVREKLFF. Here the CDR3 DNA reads TGTGCCAGCTCACCACCTGAGACAGTCCGCGAAAAACTGTTTTTT.

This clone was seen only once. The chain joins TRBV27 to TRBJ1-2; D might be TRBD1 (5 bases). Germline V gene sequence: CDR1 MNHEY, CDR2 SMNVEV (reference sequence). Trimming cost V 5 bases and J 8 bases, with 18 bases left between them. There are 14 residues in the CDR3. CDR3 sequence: CASSIYQGARGYTF. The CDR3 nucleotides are TGTGCCAGCAGTATCTACCAGGGCGCGAGGGGCTACACCTTC.

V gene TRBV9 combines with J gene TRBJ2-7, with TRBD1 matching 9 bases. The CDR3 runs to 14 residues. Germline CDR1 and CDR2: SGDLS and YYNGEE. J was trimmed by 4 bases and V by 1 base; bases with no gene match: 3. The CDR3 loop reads CASSVTGGAYEQYF. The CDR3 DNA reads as TGTGCCAGCAGCGTAACAGGGGGCGCTTACGAGCAGTACTTC.

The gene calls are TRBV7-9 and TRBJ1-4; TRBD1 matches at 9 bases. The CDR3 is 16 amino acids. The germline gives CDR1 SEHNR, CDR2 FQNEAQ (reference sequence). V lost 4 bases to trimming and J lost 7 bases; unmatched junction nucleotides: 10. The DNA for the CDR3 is TGTGCCAGCAGCTCCTACAGGGGGCAGATGGTTGAAAAACTGTTTTTT. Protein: CASSSYRGQMVEKLFF.

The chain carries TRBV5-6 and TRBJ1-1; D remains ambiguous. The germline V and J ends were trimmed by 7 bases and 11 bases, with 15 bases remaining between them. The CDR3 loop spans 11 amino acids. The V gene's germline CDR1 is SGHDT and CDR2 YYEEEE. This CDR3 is CASGVEGAAFF. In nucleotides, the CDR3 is TGTGCCAGCGGAGTTGAAGGAGCGGCTTTCTTT.

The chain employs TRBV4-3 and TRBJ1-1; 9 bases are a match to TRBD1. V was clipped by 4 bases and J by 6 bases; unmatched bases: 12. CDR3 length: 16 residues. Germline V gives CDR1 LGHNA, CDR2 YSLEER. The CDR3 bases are TGCGCCAGCAGCCGCGGAGGGACAGGGTTGATCTCTGAAGCTTTCTTT. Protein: CASSRGGTGLISEAFF.

The chain's CDR3 is CASSLGQGSSYEQYF. In nucleotides, the CDR3 is TGTGCCAGCAGCTTGGGACAGGGAAGCTCCTACGAGCAGTACTTC. J is TRBJ2-7 and V is TRBV5-6, with 7 bases identical to TRBD1. This CDR3 region has 15 residues. CDR1 SGHDT and CDR2 YYEEEE come from the germline V gene. Trimming at V came to 0 bases and at J to 0 bases, leaving 3 bases not matched to a gene.

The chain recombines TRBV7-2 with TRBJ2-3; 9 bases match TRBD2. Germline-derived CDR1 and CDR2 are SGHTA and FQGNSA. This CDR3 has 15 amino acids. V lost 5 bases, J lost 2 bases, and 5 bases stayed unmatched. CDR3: CASSAGLAYTDTQYF. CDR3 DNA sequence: TGTGCCAGCAGCGCAGGACTAGCGTACACAGATACGCAGTATTTT.

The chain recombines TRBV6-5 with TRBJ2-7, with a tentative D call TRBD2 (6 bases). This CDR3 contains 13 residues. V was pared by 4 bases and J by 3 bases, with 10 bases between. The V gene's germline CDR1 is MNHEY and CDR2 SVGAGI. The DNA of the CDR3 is TGTGCCAGCAGTTTGGGACTTCACTACGAGCAGTACTTC. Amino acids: CASSLGLHYEQYF.

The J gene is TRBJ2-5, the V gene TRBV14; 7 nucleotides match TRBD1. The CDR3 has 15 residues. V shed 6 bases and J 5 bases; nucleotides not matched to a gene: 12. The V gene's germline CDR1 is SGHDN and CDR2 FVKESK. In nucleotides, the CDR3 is TGTGCCAGCAGGAATATACAGGGGAATTGGGAGACCCAGTACTTC. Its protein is CASRNIQGNWETQYF. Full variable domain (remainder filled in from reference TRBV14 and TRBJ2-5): EAGVTQFPSHSVIEKGQTVTLRCDPISGHDNLYWYRRVMGKEIKFLLHFVKESKQDESGMPNNRFLAERTGGTYSTLKVQPAELEDSGVYFCASRNIQGNWETQYFGPGTRLLVL.

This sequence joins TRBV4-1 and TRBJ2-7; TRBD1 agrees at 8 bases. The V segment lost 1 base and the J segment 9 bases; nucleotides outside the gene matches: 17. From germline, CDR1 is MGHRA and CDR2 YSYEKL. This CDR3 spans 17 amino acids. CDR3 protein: CASSQAAGQEFLRVQYF. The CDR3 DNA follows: TGCGCCAGCAGCCAAGCCGCGGGACAGGAGTTTCTACGAGTGCAGTACTTC.

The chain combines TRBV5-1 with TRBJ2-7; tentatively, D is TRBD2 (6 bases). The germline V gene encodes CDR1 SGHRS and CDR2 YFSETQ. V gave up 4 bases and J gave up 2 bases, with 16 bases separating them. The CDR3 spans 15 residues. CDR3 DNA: TGCGCCAGCAGCCTATTCGGACTACCAACCTACGAGCAGTACTTC. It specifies CASSLFGLPTYEQYF.

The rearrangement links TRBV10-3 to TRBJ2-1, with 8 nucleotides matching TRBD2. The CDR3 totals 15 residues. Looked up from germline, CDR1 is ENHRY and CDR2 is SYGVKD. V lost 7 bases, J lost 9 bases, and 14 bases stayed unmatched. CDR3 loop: CAITQPGLVGSEQFF. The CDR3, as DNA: TGTGCCATCACCCAACCGGGACTAGTTGGCAGTGAGCAGTTCTTC.